This TCR beta chain derives from a study of blood T cell repertoires in COVID-19. Study in general: T cells, B-cell-depleted T cells, or PBMCs provided the cDNA or gDNA that served as material.

In germline, CDR1 is KGHDR, CDR2 SFDVKD. The CDR3 contains 17 residues. The ends were cut back, 7 bases at V and 0 bases at J, with 20 bases in the middle. This clone showed up just once. Data came from immunoSEQ multiplex PCR; TCRdb stores just in-frame clones and leaves some out. The table has about 69,000 clones, roughly 89% seen once. The V and J genes are TRBV24-1 and TRBJ1-1; a weak D match, TRBD1 (5 bases). Sequenced input: peripheral blood. This TCR came from a man in his forties or fifties with acute or convalescent COVID-19. The CDR3 bases are TGTGCCACCAGCGGGTTAGCCAGGGCTTACATGAACACTGAAGCTTTCTTT. It translates to CATSGLARAYMNTEAFF.